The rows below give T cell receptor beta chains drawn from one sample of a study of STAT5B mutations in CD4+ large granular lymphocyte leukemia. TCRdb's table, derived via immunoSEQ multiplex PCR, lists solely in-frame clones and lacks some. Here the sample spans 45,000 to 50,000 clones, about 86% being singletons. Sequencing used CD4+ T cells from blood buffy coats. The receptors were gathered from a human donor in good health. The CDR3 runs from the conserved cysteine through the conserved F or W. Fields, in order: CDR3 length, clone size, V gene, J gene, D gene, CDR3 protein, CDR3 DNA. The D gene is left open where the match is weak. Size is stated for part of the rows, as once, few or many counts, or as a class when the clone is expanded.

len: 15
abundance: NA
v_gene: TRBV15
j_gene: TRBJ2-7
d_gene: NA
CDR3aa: CATSRDSQGLNEQYF
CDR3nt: TGTGCCACCAGCAGAGATAGCCAGGGTCTGAACGAGCAGTACTTC

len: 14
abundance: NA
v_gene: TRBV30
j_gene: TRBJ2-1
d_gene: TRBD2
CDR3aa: CAWGSRGLGNEQFF
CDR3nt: TGTGCCTGGGGAAGCCGGGGACTAGGAAATGAGCAGTTCTTC

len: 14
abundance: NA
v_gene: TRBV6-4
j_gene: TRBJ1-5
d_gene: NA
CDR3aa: CASSIQGDNQPQHF
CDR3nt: TGTGCCAGCTCGATTCAGGGAGATAATCAGCCCCAGCATTTT

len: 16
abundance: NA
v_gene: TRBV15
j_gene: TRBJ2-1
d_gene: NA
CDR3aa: CATSRDLGKGYNEQFF
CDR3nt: TGTGCCACCAGCAGAGATCTGGGGAAAGGGTACAATGAGCAGTTCTTC

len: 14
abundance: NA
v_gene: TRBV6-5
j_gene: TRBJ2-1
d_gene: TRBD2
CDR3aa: CASSPPGLAGPQFF
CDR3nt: TGTGCCAGCAGTCCCCCGGGACTAGCGGGTCCCCAGTTCTTC

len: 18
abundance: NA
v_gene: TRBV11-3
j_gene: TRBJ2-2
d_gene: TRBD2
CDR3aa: CASSLDRIGAGEHGELFF
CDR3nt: TGTGCCAGCAGCTTAGATAGGATTGGAGCGGGAGAGCACGGGGAGCTGTTTTTT

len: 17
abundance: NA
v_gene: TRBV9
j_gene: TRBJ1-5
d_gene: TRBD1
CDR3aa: CASSVGTGTGPWQPQHF
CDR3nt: TGTGCCAGCAGCGTAGGGACCGGGACAGGTCCTTGGCAGCCCCAGCATTTT

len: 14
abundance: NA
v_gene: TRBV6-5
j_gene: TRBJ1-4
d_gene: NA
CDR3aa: CASRTFATNEKLFF
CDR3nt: TGTGCCAGCAGGACGTTTGCAACTAATGAAAAACTGTTTTTT

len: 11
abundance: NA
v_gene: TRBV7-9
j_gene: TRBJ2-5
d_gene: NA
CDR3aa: CASSVLETQYF
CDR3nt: TGTGCCAGCAGCGTACTGGAGACCCAGTACTTC

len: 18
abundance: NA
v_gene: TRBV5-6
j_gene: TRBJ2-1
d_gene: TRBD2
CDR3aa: CASSWSGRVSLVNNEQFF
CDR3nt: TGTGCCAGCAGCTGGAGCGGGAGGGTGTCTTTGGTTAACAATGAGCAGTTCTTC

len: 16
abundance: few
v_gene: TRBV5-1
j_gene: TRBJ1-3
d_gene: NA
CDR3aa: CASSLAGMQAGNTIYF
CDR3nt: TGCGCCAGCAGCTTGGCAGGGATGCAGGCTGGAAACACCATATATTTT

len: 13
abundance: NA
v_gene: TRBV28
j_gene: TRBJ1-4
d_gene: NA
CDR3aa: CASSQTGREKLFF
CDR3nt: TGTGCCAGCAGCCAAACAGGGCGAGAAAAACTGTTTTTT

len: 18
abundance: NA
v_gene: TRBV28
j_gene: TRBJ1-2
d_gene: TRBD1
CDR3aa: CASTYIGQGAHLNYGYTF
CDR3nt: TGTGCCAGCACTTACATCGGACAGGGGGCCCATTTAAACTATGGCTACACCTTC

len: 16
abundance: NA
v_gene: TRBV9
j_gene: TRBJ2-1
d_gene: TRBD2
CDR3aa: CASSVAAGRGYNEQFF
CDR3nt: TGTGCCAGCAGCGTAGCCGCAGGGAGGGGCTACAATGAGCAGTTCTTC

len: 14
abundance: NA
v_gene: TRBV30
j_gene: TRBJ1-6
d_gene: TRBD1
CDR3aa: CAWARGQGLSPLHF
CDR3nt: TGTGCCTGGGCCCGGGGACAGGGTCTTTCACCCCTCCACTTT

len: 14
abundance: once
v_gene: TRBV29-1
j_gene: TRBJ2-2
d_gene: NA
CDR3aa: CSVESLAPGGELFF
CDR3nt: TGCAGCGTTGAGTCTCTAGCCCCGGGCGGGGAGCTGTTTTTT

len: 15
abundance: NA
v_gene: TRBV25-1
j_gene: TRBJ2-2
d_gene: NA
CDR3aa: CASSEPGHSFGELFF
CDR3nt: TGTGCCAGCAGTGAACCGGGACACTCATTCGGGGAGCTGTTTTTT

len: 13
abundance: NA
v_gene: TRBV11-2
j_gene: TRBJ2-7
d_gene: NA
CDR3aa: CASRGTGTYEQYF
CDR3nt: TGTGCCAGCAGGGGCACAGGTACCTACGAGCAGTACTTC

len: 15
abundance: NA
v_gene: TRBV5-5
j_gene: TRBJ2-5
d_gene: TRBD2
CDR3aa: CASSSERGGLETQYF
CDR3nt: TGTGCCAGCAGCTCGGAGCGGGGGGGCCTTGAGACCCAGTACTTC

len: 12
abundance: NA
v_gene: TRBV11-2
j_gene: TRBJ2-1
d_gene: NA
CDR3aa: CASSRRDNEQFF
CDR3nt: TGTGCCAGCAGCCGTCGGGACAATGAGCAGTTCTTC

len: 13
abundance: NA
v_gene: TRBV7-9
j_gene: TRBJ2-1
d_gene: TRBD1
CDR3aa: CASSYTGGNEQFF
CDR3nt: TGTGCCAGCAGCTACACAGGGGGCAATGAGCAGTTCTTC

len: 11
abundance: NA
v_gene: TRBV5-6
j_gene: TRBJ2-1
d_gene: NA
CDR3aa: CASSFKNEQFF
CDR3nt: TGTGCCAGCAGCTTCAAGAATGAGCAGTTCTTC

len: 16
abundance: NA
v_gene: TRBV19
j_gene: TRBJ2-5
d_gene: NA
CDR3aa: CASSMSGTKVRETQYF
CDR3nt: TGTGCCAGTAGTATGTCAGGAACCAAAGTAAGGGAGACCCAGTACTTC

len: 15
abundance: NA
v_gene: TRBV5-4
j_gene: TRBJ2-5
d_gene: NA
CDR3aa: CASSRDRDFQETQYF
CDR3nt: TGTGCCAGCAGTAGAGACCGGGACTTCCAAGAGACCCAGTACTTC

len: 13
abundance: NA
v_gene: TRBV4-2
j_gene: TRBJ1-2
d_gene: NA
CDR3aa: CASSRASADGYTF
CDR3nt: TGTGCCAGCAGCAGGGCCTCGGCCGATGGCTACACCTTC

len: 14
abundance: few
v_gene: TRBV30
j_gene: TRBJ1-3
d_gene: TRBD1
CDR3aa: CAWTPGGSGNTIYF
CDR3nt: TGTGCCTGGACCCCAGGGGGCTCTGGAAACACCATATATTTT

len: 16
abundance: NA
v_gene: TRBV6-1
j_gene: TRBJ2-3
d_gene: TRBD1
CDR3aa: CASSGTGTGNTDTQYF
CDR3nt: TGTGCCAGCAGTGGAACCGGGACAGGGAACACAGATACGCAGTATTTT

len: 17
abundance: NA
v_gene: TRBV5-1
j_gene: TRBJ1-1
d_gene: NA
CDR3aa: CASSRGGHRVMNTEAFF
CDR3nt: TGCGCCAGCAGCCGTGGAGGACACAGGGTCATGAACACTGAAGCTTTCTTT

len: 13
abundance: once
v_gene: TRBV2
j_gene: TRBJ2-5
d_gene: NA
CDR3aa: CASSVGREKTQYF
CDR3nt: TGTGCCAGCAGTGTGGGCAGGGAGAAGACCCAGTACTTC

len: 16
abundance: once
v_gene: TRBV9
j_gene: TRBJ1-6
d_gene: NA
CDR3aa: CASSGGSSSYNSPLHF
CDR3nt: TGTGCCAGCAGCGGAGGGTCTAGTTCCTATAATTCACCCCTCCACTTT

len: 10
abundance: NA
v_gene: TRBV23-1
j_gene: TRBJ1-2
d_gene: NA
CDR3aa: CASRVRGYTF
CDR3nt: TGCGCCAGCAGGGTACGTGGCTACACCTTC

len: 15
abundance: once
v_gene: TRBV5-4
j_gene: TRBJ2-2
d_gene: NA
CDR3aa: CASSFTYGNTGELFF
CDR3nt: TGTGCCAGCAGCTTTACCTACGGGAACACCGGGGAGCTGTTTTTT

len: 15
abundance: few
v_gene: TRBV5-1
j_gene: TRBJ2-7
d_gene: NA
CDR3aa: CASSLGRQEPYGQYF
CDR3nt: TGCGCCAGCAGCTTGGGACGACAGGAACCCTACGGGCAGTACTTC

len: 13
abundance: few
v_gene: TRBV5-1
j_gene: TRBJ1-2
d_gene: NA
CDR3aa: CASRLDGYYGYTF
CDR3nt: TGCGCCAGCAGGCTGGACGGCTACTATGGCTACACCTTC

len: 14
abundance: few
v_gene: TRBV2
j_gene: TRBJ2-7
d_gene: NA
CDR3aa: CASTRTLWRAEQYF
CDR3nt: TGTGCCAGCACCCGAACTCTCTGGCGGGCCGAGCAGTACTTC

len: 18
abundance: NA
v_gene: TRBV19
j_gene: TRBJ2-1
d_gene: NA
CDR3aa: CASSMPHHPQGPHNEQFF
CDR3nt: TGTGCCAGTAGTATGCCTCATCATCCTCAAGGGCCTCACAATGAGCAGTTCTTC

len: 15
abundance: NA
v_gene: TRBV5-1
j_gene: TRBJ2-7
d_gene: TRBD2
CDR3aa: CASSLAAAGGGEQYF
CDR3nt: TGCGCCAGCAGCTTGGCAGCCGCGGGAGGTGGCGAGCAGTACTTC

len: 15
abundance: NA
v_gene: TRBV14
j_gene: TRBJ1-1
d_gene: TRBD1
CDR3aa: CASSQVGRGYTEAFF
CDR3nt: TGTGCCAGCAGCCAAGTAGGCAGGGGGTACACTGAAGCTTTCTTT

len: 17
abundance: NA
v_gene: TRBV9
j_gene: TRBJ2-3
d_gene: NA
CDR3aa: CASSAHSGALEWDTQYF
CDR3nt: TGTGCCAGCAGCGCTCACAGTGGGGCTCTGGAATGGGATACGCAGTATTTT

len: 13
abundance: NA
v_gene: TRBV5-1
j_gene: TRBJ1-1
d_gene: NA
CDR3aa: CASSWDTRSEAFF
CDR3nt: TGCGCCAGCAGCTGGGACACGCGCTCTGAAGCTTTCTTT

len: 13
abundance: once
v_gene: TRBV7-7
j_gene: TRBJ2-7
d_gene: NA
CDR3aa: CASSLAGLGEQYF
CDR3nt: TGTGCCAGCAGCTTAGCTGGACTCGGCGAGCAGTACTTC

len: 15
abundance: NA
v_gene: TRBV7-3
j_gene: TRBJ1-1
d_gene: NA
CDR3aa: CASSQRAGRDTEAFF
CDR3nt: TGTGCCAGCAGCCAAAGGGCTGGGAGAGACACTGAAGCTTTCTTT

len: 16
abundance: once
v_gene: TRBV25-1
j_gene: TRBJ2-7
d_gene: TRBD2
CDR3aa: CASSPRTSGRQNEQYF
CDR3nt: TGTGCCAGCAGTCCTCGGACTAGCGGGAGGCAAAACGAGCAGTACTTC

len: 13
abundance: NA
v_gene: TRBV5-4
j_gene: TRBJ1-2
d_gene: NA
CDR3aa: CASSLGAYYGYTF
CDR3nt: TGTGCCAGCAGCTTGGGGGCCTACTATGGCTACACCTTC

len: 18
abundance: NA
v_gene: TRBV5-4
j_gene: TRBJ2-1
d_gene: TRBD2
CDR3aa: CASSLFPAGGPKNNEQFF
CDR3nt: TGTGCCAGCAGCTTGTTTCCTGCGGGGGGGCCGAAGAACAATGAGCAGTTCTTC

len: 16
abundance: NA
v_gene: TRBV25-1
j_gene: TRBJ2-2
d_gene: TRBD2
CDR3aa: CASSRKAGGATGELFF
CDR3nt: TGTGCCAGCAGTAGAAAAGCGGGGGGAGCTACCGGGGAGCTGTTTTTT

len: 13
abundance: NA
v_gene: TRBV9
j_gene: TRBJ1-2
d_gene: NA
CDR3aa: CASSEPELGGYTF
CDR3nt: TGTGCCAGCAGCGAGCCTGAGTTGGGTGGCTACACCTTC

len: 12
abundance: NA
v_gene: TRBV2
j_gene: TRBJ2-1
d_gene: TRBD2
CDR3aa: CASTGEGFEQFF
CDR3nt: TGTGCCAGCACCGGGGAGGGGTTTGAGCAGTTCTTC

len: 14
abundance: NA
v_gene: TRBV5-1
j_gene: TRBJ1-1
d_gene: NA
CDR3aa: CASSLEIENTEAFF
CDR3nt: TGCGCCAGCAGCTTGGAAATAGAAAACACTGAAGCTTTCTTT

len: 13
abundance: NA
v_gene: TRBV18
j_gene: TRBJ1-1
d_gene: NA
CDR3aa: CASSPTWGTEAFF
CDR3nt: TGTGCCAGCTCACCGACTTGGGGCACTGAAGCTTTCTTT

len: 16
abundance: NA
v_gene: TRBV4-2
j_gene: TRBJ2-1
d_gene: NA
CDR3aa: CASSQEDSSSYNEQFF
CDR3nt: TGTGCCAGCAGCCAAGAGGACTCGAGCTCCTACAATGAGCAGTTCTTC

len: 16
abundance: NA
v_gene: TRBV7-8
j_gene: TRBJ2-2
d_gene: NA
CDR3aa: CASSLASGAHTGELFF
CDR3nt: TGTGCCAGCAGCTTAGCTAGCGGAGCCCACACCGGGGAGCTGTTTTTT